This T cell receptor beta chain is drawn from a study of blood T cell repertoires in COVID-19. Study-level background: Acute-phase and convalescent COVID-19 samples originated in the United States, Italy and Spain. Sources were T cells, B-cell-depleted T cells, or PBMCs; the material itself was cDNA or gDNA.

Germline CDR1 and CDR2: SGHTS and YDEGEE. V gave up 4 bases and J gave up 7 bases; unmatched junction bases: 2. The CDR3 covers 11 residues. As handled by the study authors: From reference gene primer amplification, estimates of nucleated cell counts were derived. Assay used: immunoSEQ multiplex PCR; TCRdb lists only in-frame clones, some missing. Clone size and V and J calls were adopted from that table, with D and trimming inferred from the DNA. The sample contains about 53,000 clones, around four fifths of which appear only once. The chain is built from TRBV5-8 and TRBJ2-7; 7 bases fit TRBD2. The clonotype originates from a human donor in a cohort sampled during active COVID-19. Sequencing was carried out using peripheral blood. The CDR3 region is CASSLAAEQYF. As DNA, the CDR3 is TGTGCCAGCAGCCTAGCGGCGGAGCAGTACTTC.